This T cell receptor beta chain was profiled in a study of blood T cell repertoires in COVID-19. Some clones are missing from TCRdb's copy, which holds only in-frame ones; the method was immunoSEQ multiplex PCR. The sample contains approximately 350,000 clones, approximately 87% of which appear only once. The CDR3 totals 15 residues. The germline V gene has CDR1 SGDLS and CDR2 YYNGEE. V lost 5 bases and J 1 base, leaving 15 bases between the germline ends. Sample: peripheral blood. The chain joins TRBV9 to TRBJ1-1; D may be TRBD1 (6 bases). The receptor was derived from a woman between 50 and 59 years old with COVID-19, enrolled during active disease. The CDR3 loop reads CASSRSPTGNTEAFF. CDR3 in DNA: TGTGCCAGCAGTAGATCCCCGACAGGGAACACTGAAGCTTTCTTT.